One sample yielded the 30 T cell receptor beta chains listed below, sequenced in a study of OX40 agonist ivuxolimab in advanced cancers. The assay was immunoSEQ multiplex PCR, and TCRdb's table has in-frame clones only and misses some. The sample gives roughly 43,000 clones, around nine tenths of which show up once; 12% is in the top ten. Here the sequenced sample was CD4+ or CD8+ T cells sorted from blood, taken in a trial of the OX40 agonist ivuxolimab. All receptors derive from an adult with an advanced solid tumor such as melanoma, head and neck, liver or kidney cancer.

This sequence joins TRBV30 and TRBJ1-4, with D unresolved. From germline, CDR1 is GTSNPN and CDR2 SVGIG (reference sequence). The CDR3 consists of 14 residues. V lost 0 bases, J lost 5 bases, and 10 bases lay in between. For the CDR3, the DNA is TGTGCCTGGAGTGTAGAGTATGCCAATGAAAAACTGTTTTTT. Its protein product is CAWSVEYANEKLFF.

This clone was counted a single time. The chain carries TRBV27 and TRBJ2-7, with D tentatively TRBD2 (6 bases). The V and J ends lost 6 bases and 0 bases respectively, with 18 bases between them. The V gene's germline CDR1 is MNHEY and CDR2 SMNVEV (reference sequence). The CDR3 covers 16 residues. CDR3 nucleotide sequence: TGTGCCAGCAGGCCTGGCGGGGCTCCCTTCTCCTACGAGCAGTACTTC. This encodes CASRPGGAPFSYEQYF.

The chain joins TRBV6-5 to TRBJ2-7; 8 nucleotides align to TRBD1. Germline V gene data show CDR1 as MNHEY and CDR2 as SVGAGI. The CDR3 is 14 residues long. V lost 2 bases and J lost 6; bases outside the gene matches: 6. CDR3 sequence: CASSYDGTGSEQYF. The CDR3 DNA sequence: TGTGCCAGCAGTTACGATGGGACAGGATCCGAGCAGTACTTC.

The genes are TRBV11-2 and TRBJ1-1, with TRBD1 matching over 7 bases. The trim removed 3 bases at V and 8 bases at J, leaving 3 bases unmatched. The CDR3 loop spans 12 amino acids. Germline-derived CDR1 and CDR2 are SGHAT and FQNNGV. CDR3 nucleotides: TGTGCCAGCAGCTTCCAGGACAGGGAAGCTTTCTTT. Translating gives CASSFQDREAFF.

The V call is TRBV9, the J call TRBJ2-2, with a weak D call TRBD1 (5 bases). V was cut by 4 bases and J by 0 bases, with 10 bases left in between. CDR1 and CDR2 (germline): SGDLS, YYNGEE. The CDR3 is made up of 15 amino acids. CDR3 in amino acids: CASSPQVSNTGELFF. The CDR3 coding sequence is TGTGCCAGCAGCCCACAGGTTTCGAACACCGGGGAGCTGTTTTTT. Supplemented by reference TRBV9 and TRBJ2-2, the full variable domain reads DSGVTQTPKHLITATGQRVTLRCSPRSGDLSVYWYQQSLDQGLQFLIQYYNGEERAKGNILERFSAQQFPDLHSELNLSSLELGDSALYFCASSPQVSNTGELFFGEGSRLTVL.

The rearrangement joins TRBV19 to TRBJ1-1; D remains ambiguous. Trimming stripped 5 bases from V and 8 bases from J, with 9 bases between. Germline lookup yields CDR1 LNHDA and CDR2 SQIVND (reference sequence). The CDR3 covers 11 residues. DNA of the CDR3: TGTGCCAGTAGTGACCCGGGGGAAGCTTTCTTT. Amino acids: CASSDPGEAFF. The whole variable domain, filled in from reference TRBV19 and TRBJ1-1, reads DGGITQSPKYLFRKEGQNVTLSCEQNLNHDAMYWYRQDPGQGLRLIYYSQIVNDFQKGDIAEGYSVSREKKESFPLTVTSAQKNPTAFYLCASSDPGEAFFGQGTRLTVV.

This sequence joins TRBV13 and TRBJ2-7; D unresolved. The CDR3 is 13 residues long. V was cut by 1 base and J by 5 bases, with 9 bases left in between. Per germline, CDR1 PRHDT and CDR2 FYEKMQ (reference sequence). The CDR3 sequence is CASSLELGHEQYF. The CDR3 nucleotides read TGTGCCAGCAGCTTAGAATTAGGGCACGAGCAGTACTTC.

This clone was seen only a few times. This chain links TRBV5-5 with TRBJ2-7, with 12 bases lining up with TRBD2. Looked up from germline, CDR1 is SGHKS and CDR2 is YYEKEE (reference sequence). The V gene end was trimmed by 0 bases and the J gene end by 2 bases; junction bases not matched to a gene: 0. The CDR3 is made up of 15 amino acids. The CDR3 nucleotides read TGTGCCAGCAGCTTGGGACTAGCGGGGGCCTACGAGCAGTACTTC. Encoded protein: CASSLGLAGAYEQYF.

The V gene is TRBV5-6, the J gene TRBJ2-1; 7 bases are shared with TRBD1. The CDR3 has 17 amino acids. The germline CDR1 and CDR2 sequences are SGHDT and YYEEEE. With 1 base clipped from V and 7 bases from J, the junction kept 14 bases outside the gene matches. Written as DNA, the CDR3 is TGTGCCAGCAGCTTGTTGCAAGGGGGCTCAGAGGGGAATGAGCAGTTCTTC. Translating gives CASSLLQGGSEGNEQFF.

This rearrangement joins TRBV10-3 to TRBJ2-7, with no clear D. Germline lookup yields CDR1 ENHRY and CDR2 SYGVKD. Deletions cut 11 bases from V and 5 bases from J, with 16 bases between. The CDR3 has 12 amino acids. The CDR3 loop is CALKKDGNEQYF. The DNA for the CDR3 is TGTGCCCTGAAAAAGGACGGAAACGAGCAGTACTTC.

The chain employs TRBV6-1 and TRBJ1-5, with D hard to call. Trimming pared 2 bases from V and 2 bases from J, leaving 10 bases between. Germline values: CDR1 MNHNS, CDR2 SASEGT. The CDR3 spans 15 residues. DNA of the CDR3: TGTGCCAGCAGTGAATTTCTCGGCGGCAATCAGCCCCAGCATTTT. Encoded protein: CASSEFLGGNQPQHF.

The chain joins TRBV27 to TRBJ2-1; TRBD2 matches at 11 bases. The CDR3 runs to 15 residues. V lost 4 bases and J lost 5; bases outside the gene matches: 4. CDR1 is MNHEY and CDR2 is SMNVEV in the germline V gene (reference sequence). CDR3 residues: CASSSGTSGNNEQFF. CDR3 bases: TGTGCCAGCAGTTCCGGGACTAGCGGCAACAATGAGCAGTTCTTC.

This chain joins TRBV19 and TRBJ1-4; D is possibly TRBD1 (5 bases). The germline gives CDR1 LNHDA, CDR2 SQIVND (reference sequence). This CDR3 is 15 amino acids long. The germline V and J ends were trimmed by 1 base and 8 bases, with 14 bases remaining between them. The chain's CDR3 is CASSIATRGDEKLFF. DNA of the CDR3: TGTGCCAGTAGTATAGCTACAAGGGGAGACGAAAAACTGTTTTTT.

This clone was observed once. The chain uses TRBV7-9 and TRBJ1-2; 7 bases fit TRBD1. Germline assignment: CDR1 SEHNR and CDR2 FQNEAQ (reference sequence). This CDR3 has 14 residues. The V segment lost 1 base and the J segment 6 bases; nucleotides outside the gene matches: 5. The DNA for the CDR3 is TGTGCCAGCAGCTTAGGATACAGGGGTCATGGCTACACCTTC. Its protein is CASSLGYRGHGYTF.

CDR3 sequence reads: CASSFGEGGNQPQHF. CDR3 in DNA: TGTGCCAGCAGCTTCGGGGAAGGCGGCAATCAGCCCCAGCATTTT. The gene calls are TRBV5-6 and TRBJ1-5; unclear D gene. Per germline, CDR1 SGHDT and CDR2 YYEEEE. This CDR3 region has 15 residues. V shed 2 bases and J shed 2 bases, with 11 bases lying between them. The full variable domain, completed using reference TRBV5-6 and TRBJ1-5, is DAGVTQSPTHLIKTRGQQVTLRCSPKSGHDTVSWYQQALGQGPQFIFQYYEEEERQRGNFPDRFSGHQFPNYSSELNVNALLLGDSALYLCASSFGEGGNQPQHFGDGTRLSIL.

This clone was observed a handful of times. This chain links TRBV4-1 with TRBJ1-1; D is ambiguous. V was pared by 3 bases and J by 1 base, with 12 bases between. The CDR3 contains 15 residues. Germline values: CDR1 MGHRA, CDR2 YSYEKL. The CDR3 DNA reads TGCGCCAGCAGCCAGGAGGGCACCTGGAACACTGAAGCTTTCTTT. Translating gives CASSQEGTWNTEAFF.

This clone was detected many times. This chain connects TRBV4-1 to TRBJ1-6; 9 nucleotides align to TRBD1. V lost 6 bases to trimming and J lost 1 base; unmatched junction nucleotides: 13. The CDR3 sequence is 19 residues long. Germline lookup yields CDR1 MGHRA and CDR2 YSYEKL. CDR3: CASSGVIGTGLSYNSPLHF. In DNA, the CDR3 is TGCGCCAGCAGTGGGGTGATAGGGACAGGGCTTTCCTATAATTCACCCCTCCACTTT.

The chain combines TRBV7-9 with TRBJ2-5, with TRBD2 matching 7 bases. Germline values: CDR1 SEHNR, CDR2 FQNEAQ (reference sequence). With V trimmed by 4 bases and J by 3 bases, 11 bases remained unmatched. This CDR3 has 16 amino acids. In nucleotides, the CDR3 is TGTGCCAGCAGCTCACCACGCTGGAGCGGGGAAGAGACCCAGTACTTC. Translated: CASSSPRWSGEETQYF.

The chain recombines TRBV5-8 with TRBJ2-2, with D perhaps given as TRBD1 or TRBD2 (5 bases each). The germline V gene encodes CDR1 SGHTS and CDR2 YDEGEE. This CDR3 is built from 15 residues. V dropped 4 bases and J dropped 0 bases, with 10 bases sitting between them. The CDR3 spells CASSLGTANTGELFF. In DNA form, the CDR3 reads TGTGCCAGCAGCCTCGGGACGGCGAACACCGGGGAGCTGTTTTTT. The whole variable domain, filled in from reference TRBV5-8 and TRBJ2-2, reads EAGVTQSPTHLIKTRGQQATLRCSPISGHTSVYWYQQALGLGLQFLLWYDEGEERNRGNFPPRFSGRQFPNYSSELNVNALELEDSALYLCASSLGTANTGELFFGEGSRLTVL.

The chain links TRBV6-5 to TRBJ2-5; TRBD1 agrees at 9 bases. CDR1 and CDR2 from the germline V gene are MNHEY and SVGAGI. Germline trimming cut 2 bases from V and 6 bases from J; bases unmatched to any gene: 4. The length of the CDR3 is 14 residues. The CDR3 spells CASSYGTGSKTQYF. The CDR3 DNA reads TGTGCCAGCAGTTACGGGACAGGGTCAAAGACCCAGTACTTC.

The table lists this clone with a count of one. V and J are TRBV7-7 and TRBJ2-2; D call uncertain. Germline assignment: CDR1 SSHAT and CDR2 FNYEAQ (reference sequence). This CDR3 spans 14 amino acids. Deletions cut 2 bases from V and 2 bases from J, with 6 bases between. The CDR3 is CASSLQSNTGELFF. The CDR3 region has the DNA TGTGCCAGCAGCTTACAGAGTAACACCGGGGAGCTGTTTTTT. The full variable domain, rest sourced from reference TRBV7-7 and TRBJ2-2, is GAGVSQSPRYKVTKRGQDVTLRCDPISSHATLYWYQQALGQGPEFLTYFNYEAQPDKSGLPSDRFSAERPEGSISTLTIQRTEQRDSAMYRCASSLQSNTGELFFGEGSRLTVL.

The chain uses TRBV30 and TRBJ2-7; 10 nucleotides match TRBD1. CDR3 length equals 14 residues. Germline V gives CDR1 GTSNPN, CDR2 SVGIG (reference sequence). The V segment lost 0 bases and the J segment 5 bases; nucleotides outside the gene matches: 4. The CDR3 here is CAWSVGTGDHEQYF. CDR3 nucleotide sequence: TGTGCCTGGAGTGTTGGGACAGGGGACCACGAGCAGTACTTC.

The genes are TRBV27 and TRBJ2-7, with D perhaps matching TRBD1 (5 bases). This CDR3 spans 13 amino acids. Trimming shortened V by 2 bases and J by 3 bases, and 8 bases separated the two germline ends. Germline CDR1 reads MNHEY; CDR2 reads SMNVEV (reference sequence). The CDR3 region is CASSLQGLYEQYF. CDR3 DNA: TGTGCCAGCAGTTTACAGGGCCTCTACGAGCAGTACTTC.

The chain combines TRBV7-9 with TRBJ1-2, with D hard to call. The ends were cut back, 2 bases at V and 6 bases at J, with 19 bases in the middle. The length of the CDR3 is 16 residues. Germline V lookup: CDR1 SEHNR, CDR2 FQNEAQ (reference sequence). This CDR3 reads CASSLNTLPGTNGYTF. In DNA, the CDR3 is TGTGCCAGCAGCTTAAATACCCTGCCCGGCACTAATGGCTACACCTTC.

This sequence joins TRBV7-2 and TRBJ1-1; D may be TRBD1 (5 bases). The CDR3 totals 14 residues. V shed 3 bases and J shed 8 bases, with 16 bases lying between them. CDR1 is SGHTA and CDR2 is FQGNSA in the germline V gene. DNA of the CDR3: TGTGCCAGCAGCTTGACCCCGGGACCCGAGGAAGCTTTCTTT. The encoded protein is CASSLTPGPEEAFF.

V usage is TRBV28 and J usage is TRBJ2-2; D is unresolved. The V gene's germline CDR1 is MDHEN and CDR2 SYDVKM. With 5 bases removed from V and 4 bases from J, the gap between germline ends came to 20 bases. The CDR3 loop spans 17 amino acids. CDR3 sequence: CASSGVGLGESTGELFF. CDR3 sequence (DNA): TGTGCCAGCAGTGGCGTCGGGCTGGGCGAGTCCACCGGGGAGCTGTTTTTT.

The V call is TRBV5-5, the J call TRBJ1-1; D unclear. The CDR3 covers 10 residues. V lost 3 bases and J 11 bases, leaving 8 bases between the germline ends. Germline CDR1 and CDR2: SGHKS and YYEKEE (reference sequence). CDR3 region: CASSSGYAFF. The CDR3 bases are TGTGCCAGCAGCTCCGGGTATGCTTTCTTT.

The chain has TRBV28 and TRBJ1-2; no clear D gene. Per the germline V gene, CDR1 is MDHEN and CDR2 is SYDVKM. Trimming shortened V by 3 bases and J by 5 bases, and 10 bases separated the two germline ends. The CDR3 length is 13 residues. CDR3 DNA: TGTGCCAGCAGTTTTATGGGGTCTTATGGCTACACCTTC. Residues: CASSFMGSYGYTF.

The chain recombines TRBV28 with TRBJ1-5; D gene uncertain. CDR3 length equals 11 residues. CDR1 and CDR2 from the germline V gene are MDHEN and SYDVKM. The V end was cut by 5 bases, the J end by 3 bases, with 2 bases between. CDR3: CASSHNQPQHF. In DNA form, the CDR3 reads TGTGCCAGCAGTCACAATCAGCCCCAGCATTTT.

This clone was seen just once. This chain connects TRBV6-5 to TRBJ1-2; the D is unclear. CDR1 and CDR2 (germline): MNHEY, SVGAGI. CDR3 length: 14 residues. V shed 0 bases and J shed 8 bases, with 13 bases lying between them. In DNA form, the CDR3 reads TGTGCCAGCAGTTACTCGAGCGACAATTACGGCTACACCTTC. Its protein is CASSYSSDNYGYTF.